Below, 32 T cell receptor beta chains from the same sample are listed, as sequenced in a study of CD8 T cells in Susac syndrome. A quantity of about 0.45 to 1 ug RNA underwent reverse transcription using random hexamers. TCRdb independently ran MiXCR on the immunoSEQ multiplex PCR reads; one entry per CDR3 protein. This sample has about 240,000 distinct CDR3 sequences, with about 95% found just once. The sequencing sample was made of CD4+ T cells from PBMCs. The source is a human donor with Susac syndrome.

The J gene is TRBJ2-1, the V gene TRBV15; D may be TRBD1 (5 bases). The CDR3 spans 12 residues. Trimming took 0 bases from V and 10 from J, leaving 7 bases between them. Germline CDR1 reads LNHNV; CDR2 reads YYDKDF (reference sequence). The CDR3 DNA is TGTGCCACCAGCAGAGAGGGGCGGGAGCAGTTCTTC. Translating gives CATSREGREQFF.

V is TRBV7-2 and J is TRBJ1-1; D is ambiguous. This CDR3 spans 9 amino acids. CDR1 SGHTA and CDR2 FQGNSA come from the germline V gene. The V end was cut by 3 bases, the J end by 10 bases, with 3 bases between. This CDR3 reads CASSFGAFF. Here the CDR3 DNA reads TGTGCCAGCAGCTTTGGAGCTTTCTTT.

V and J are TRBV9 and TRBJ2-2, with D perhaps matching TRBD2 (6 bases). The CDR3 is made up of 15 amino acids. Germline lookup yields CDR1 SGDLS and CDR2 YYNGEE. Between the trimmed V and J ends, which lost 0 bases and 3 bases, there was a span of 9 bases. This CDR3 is CASSVVSGDTGELFF. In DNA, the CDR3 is TGTGCCAGCAGCGTAGTATCGGGGGACACCGGGGAGCTGTTTTTT.

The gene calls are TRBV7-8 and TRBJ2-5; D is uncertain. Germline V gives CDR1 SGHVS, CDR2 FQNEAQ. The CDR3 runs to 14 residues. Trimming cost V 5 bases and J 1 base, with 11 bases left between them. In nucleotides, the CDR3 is TGTGCCAGCAGCCTCTCCCGAGGCCAAGAGACCCAGTACTTC. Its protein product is CASSLSRGQETQYF.

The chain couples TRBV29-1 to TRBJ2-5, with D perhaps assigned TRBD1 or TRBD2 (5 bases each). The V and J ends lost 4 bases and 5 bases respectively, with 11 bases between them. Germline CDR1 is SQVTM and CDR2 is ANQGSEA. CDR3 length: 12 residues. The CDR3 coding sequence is TGCAGCGTTGGGGGGAATTCGGAGACCCAGTACTTC. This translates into CSVGGNSETQYF.

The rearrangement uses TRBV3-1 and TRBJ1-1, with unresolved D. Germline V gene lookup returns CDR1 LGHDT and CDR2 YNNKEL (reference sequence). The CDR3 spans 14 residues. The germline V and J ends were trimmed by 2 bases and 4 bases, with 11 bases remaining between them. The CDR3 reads CASSQRGKGTEAFF. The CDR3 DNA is TGTGCCAGCAGCCAACGAGGGAAAGGCACTGAAGCTTTCTTT.

CDR3 DNA sequence: TGTGCCTGGAGACTTAGCACTGAAGCTTTCTTT. This translates into CAWRLSTEAFF. This chain links TRBV30 with TRBJ1-1; D unresolved. CDR1 is GTSNPN and CDR2 is SVGIG in the germline V gene (reference sequence). V lost 3 bases and J lost 4, with 6 bases in between. The CDR3 totals 11 residues.

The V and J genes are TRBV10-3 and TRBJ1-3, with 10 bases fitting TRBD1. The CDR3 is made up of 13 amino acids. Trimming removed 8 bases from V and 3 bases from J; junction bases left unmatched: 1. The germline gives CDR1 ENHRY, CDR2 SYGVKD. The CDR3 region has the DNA TGTGCCATCGGGACAGGGGTTGGAAACACCATATATTTT. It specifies CAIGTGVGNTIYF.

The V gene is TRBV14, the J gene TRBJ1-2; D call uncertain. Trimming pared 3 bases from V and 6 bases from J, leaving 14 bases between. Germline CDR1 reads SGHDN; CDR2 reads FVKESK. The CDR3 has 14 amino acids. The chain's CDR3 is CASSHRRVVDGYTF. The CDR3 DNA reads TGTGCCAGCAGCCATCGCCGGGTTGTGGATGGCTACACCTTC.

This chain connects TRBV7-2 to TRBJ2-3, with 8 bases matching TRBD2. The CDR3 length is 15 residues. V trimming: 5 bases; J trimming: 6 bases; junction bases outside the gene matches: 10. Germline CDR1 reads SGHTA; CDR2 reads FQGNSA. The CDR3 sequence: CASSLIAGLGDTQYF. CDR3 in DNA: TGTGCCAGCAGCCTGATAGCGGGATTGGGGGATACGCAGTATTTT.

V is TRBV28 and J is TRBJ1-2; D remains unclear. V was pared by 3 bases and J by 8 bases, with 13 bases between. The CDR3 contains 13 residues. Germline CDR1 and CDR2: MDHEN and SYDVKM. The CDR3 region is CASSFNQPWGYTF. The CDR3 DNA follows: TGTGCCAGCAGTTTCAACCAGCCCTGGGGCTACACCTTC.

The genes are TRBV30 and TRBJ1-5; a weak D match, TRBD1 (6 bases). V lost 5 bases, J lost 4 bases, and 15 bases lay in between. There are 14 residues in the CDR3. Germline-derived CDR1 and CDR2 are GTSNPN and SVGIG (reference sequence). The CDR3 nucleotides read TGTGCCTGGGCCCGGGACACTCAAAATCAGCCCCAGCATTTT. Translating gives CAWARDTQNQPQHF.

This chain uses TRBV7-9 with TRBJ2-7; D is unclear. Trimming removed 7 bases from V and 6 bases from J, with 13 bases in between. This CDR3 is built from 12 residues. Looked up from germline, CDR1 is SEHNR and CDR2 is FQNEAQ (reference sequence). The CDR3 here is CASTSALGEQYF. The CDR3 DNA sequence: TGTGCCAGCACCTCGGCCCTTGGCGAGCAGTACTTC. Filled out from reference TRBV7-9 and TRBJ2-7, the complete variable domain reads DTGVSQNPRHKITKRGQNVTFRCDPISEHNRLYWYRQTLGQGPEFLTYFQNEAQLEKSRLLSDRFSAERPKGSFSTLEIQRTEQGDSAMYLCASTSALGEQYFGPGTRLTVT.

CDR3 region: CASTAVTNEQFF. The CDR3 region has the DNA TGTGCCAGTACTGCCGTTACCAATGAGCAGTTCTTC. The V and J genes are TRBV12-3 or TRBV12-4 and TRBJ2-1; the D is unclear. This CDR3 has 12 amino acids. The V end was cut by 9 bases, the J end by 6 bases, with 12 bases between.

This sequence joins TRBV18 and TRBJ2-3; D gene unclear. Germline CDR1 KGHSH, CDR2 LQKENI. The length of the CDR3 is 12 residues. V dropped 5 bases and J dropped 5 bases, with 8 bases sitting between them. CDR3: CASSSSRDTQYF. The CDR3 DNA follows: TGTGCCAGCTCATCAAGTCGAGATACGCAGTATTTT.

CDR3 DNA: TGTGCCAGCAGTTTGTGGGGAACTGGGGCCAACGTCCTGACTTTC. This encodes CASSLWGTGANVLTF. The chain links TRBV28 to TRBJ2-6, with D hard to call. The CDR3 consists of 15 residues. Germline CDR1 reads MDHEN; CDR2 reads SYDVKM. Trimming left V 3 bases short and J 2 bases short, with 8 bases between.

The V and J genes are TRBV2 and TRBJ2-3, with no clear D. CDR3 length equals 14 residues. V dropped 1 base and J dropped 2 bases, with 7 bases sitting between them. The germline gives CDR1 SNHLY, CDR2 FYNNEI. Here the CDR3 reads CASSEVLLTDTQYF. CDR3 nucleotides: TGTGCCAGCAGTGAAGTACTCCTCACAGATACGCAGTATTTT.

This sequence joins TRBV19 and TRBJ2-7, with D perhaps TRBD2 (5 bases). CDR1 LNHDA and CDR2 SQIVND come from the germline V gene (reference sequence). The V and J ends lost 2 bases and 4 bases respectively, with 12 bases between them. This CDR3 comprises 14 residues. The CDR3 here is CASSIQRESYEQYF. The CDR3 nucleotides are TGTGCCAGTAGTATACAGAGGGAGTCGTACGAGCAGTACTTC.

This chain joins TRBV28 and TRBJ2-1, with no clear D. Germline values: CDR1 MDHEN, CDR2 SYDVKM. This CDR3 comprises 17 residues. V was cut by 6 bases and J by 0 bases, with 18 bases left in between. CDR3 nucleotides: TGTGCCAGCAGCCAGGTTCAAGGTCTAAGCTCCTACAATGAGCAGTTCTTC. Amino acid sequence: CASSQVQGLSSYNEQFF.

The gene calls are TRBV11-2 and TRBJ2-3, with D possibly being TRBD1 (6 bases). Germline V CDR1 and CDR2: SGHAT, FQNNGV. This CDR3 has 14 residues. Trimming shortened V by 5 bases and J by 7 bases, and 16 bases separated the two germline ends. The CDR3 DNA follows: TGTGCCAGCAGCCCCTCGGGCAGGGGACATACGCAGTATTTT. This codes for CASSPSGRGHTQYF.

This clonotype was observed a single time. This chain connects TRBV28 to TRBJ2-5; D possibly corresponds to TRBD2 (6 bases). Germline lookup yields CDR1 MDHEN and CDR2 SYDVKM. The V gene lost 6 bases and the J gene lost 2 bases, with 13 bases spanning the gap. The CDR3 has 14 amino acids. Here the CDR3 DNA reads TGTGCCAGCAGATCGACGGGACTTCAAGAGACCCAGTACTTC. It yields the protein CASRSTGLQETQYF.

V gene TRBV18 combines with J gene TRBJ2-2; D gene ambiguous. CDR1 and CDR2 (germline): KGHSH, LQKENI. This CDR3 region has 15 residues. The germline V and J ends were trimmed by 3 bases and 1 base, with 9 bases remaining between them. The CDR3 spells CASSPQRQNTGELFF. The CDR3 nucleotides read TGTGCCAGCTCACCTCAGAGACAGAACACCGGGGAGCTGTTTTTT.

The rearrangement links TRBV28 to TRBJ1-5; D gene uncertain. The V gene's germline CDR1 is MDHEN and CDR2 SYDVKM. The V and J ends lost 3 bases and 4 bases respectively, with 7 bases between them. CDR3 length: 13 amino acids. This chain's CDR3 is CASSFDWNQPQHF. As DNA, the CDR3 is TGTGCCAGCAGTTTCGACTGGAATCAGCCCCAGCATTTT. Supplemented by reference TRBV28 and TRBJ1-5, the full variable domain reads DVKVTQSSRYLVKRTGEKVFLECVQDMDHENMFWYRQDPGLGLRLIYFSYDVKMKEKGDIPEGYSVSREKKERFSLILESASTNQTSMYLCASSFDWNQPQHFGDGTRLSIL.

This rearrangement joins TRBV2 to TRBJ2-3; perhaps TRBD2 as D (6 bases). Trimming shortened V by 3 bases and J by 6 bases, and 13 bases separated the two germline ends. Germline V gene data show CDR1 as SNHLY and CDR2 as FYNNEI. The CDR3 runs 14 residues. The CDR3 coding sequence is TGTGCCAGCAGTGATCCGGGAGCGGCGGATACGCAGTATTTT. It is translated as CASSDPGAADTQYF.

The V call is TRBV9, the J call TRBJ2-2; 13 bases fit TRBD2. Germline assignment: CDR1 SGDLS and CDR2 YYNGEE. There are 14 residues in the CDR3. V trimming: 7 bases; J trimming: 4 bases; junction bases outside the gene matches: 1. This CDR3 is CASRLAGGTGELFF. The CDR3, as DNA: TGTGCCAGCCGACTAGCGGGAGGCACCGGGGAGCTGTTTTTT. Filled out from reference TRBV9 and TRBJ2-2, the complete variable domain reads DSGVTQTPKHLITATGQRVTLRCSPRSGDLSVYWYQQSLDQGLQFLIQYYNGEERAKGNILERFSAQQFPDLHSELNLSSLELGDSALYFCASRLAGGTGELFFGEGSRLTVL.

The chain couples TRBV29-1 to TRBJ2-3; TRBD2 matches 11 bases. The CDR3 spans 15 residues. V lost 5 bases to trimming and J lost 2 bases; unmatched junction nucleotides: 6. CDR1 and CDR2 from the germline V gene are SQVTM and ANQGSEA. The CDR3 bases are TGCAGCGTTTTAGGGACTAGCGGACCCACAGATACGCAGTATTTT. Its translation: CSVLGTSGPTDTQYF.

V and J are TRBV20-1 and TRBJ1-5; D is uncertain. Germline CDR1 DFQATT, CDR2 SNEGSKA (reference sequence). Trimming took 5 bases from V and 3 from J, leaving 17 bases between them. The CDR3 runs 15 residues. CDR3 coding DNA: TGCAGTGCTGGATTAGCCGGGCTCGCCAATCAGCCCCAGCATTTT. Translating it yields CSAGLAGLANQPQHF.

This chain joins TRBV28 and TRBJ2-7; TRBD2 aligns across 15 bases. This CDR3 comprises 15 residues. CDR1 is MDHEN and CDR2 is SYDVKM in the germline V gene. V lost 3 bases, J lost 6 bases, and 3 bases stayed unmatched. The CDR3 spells CASSLGLAGGGEQYF. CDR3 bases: TGTGCCAGCAGTTTGGGACTAGCGGGAGGCGGCGAGCAGTACTTC.

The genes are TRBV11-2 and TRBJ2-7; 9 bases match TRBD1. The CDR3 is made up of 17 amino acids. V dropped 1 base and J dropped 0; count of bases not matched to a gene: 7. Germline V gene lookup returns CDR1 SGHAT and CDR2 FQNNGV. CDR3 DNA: TGTGCCAGCAGCTTAGCTGGACAGGGGTGGGGCTCCTACGAGCAGTACTTC. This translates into CASSLAGQGWGSYEQYF.

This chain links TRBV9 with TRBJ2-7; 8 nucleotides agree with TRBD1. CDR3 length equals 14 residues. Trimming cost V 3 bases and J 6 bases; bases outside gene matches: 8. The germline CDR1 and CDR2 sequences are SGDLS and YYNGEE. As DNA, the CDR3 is TGTGCCAGCAGCGCTAGACAGGGGCGGGGCGAGCAGTACTTC. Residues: CASSARQGRGEQYF.

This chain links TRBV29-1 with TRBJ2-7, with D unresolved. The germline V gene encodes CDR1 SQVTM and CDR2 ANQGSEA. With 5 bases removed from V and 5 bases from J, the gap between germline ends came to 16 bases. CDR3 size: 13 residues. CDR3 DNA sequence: TGCAGCGTTCTTACCGTTGGAGTTCACGAGCAGTACTTC. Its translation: CSVLTVGVHEQYF.

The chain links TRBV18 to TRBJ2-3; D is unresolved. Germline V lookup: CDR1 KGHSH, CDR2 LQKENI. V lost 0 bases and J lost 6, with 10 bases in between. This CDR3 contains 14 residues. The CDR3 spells CASSPPIRPDTQYF. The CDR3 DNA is TGTGCCAGCTCACCACCTATCCGGCCGGATACGCAGTATTTT.